This TCR beta chain was sequenced for a study of cytomegalovirus exposure and HLA in healthy donors. The CDR3 runs to 11 residues. Deletions cut 0 bases from V and 6 bases from J, with 3 bases between. Everyone who donated was a healthy bone marrow donor. Points on this clone: Its specificity is unknown.

Primers for the PCR totalled 60 Vbeta and 13 Jbeta. Study processing details: A later analysis counted around 80 million unique TCR beta chains, around 10 million shared. Method: immunoSEQ multiplex PCR; TCRdb's copy keeps in-frame clones and lacks some. V, J and clone size are taken as reported in that table, and D and trimming were inferred from the DNA itself. The sample lists 130,000 to 150,000 clones; roughly 80% were seen once. Study-wide results and limits: It was approximately 170 TCR beta chains that were listed as cytomegalovirus-associated.

Input material: PBMCs. The chain links TRBV23-1 to TRBJ2-7; D unresolved. TRBV23-1 is reported as an ORF; its role is uncertain. This sequence originates from a female donor in good health and CMV-seronegative. The CDR3 loop is CASSQSAEQYF. Written as DNA, the CDR3 is TGCGCCAGCAGTCAATCGGCCGAGCAGTACTTC.